The source of this T cell receptor beta chain is a study of cytomegalovirus exposure and HLA in healthy donors. About the research overall: A previous analysis identified more than 100 million unique TCR beta sequences derived from 180 million or so T cells.

This clone has more than one count but fewer than ten. The antigen remains unidentified. PCR amplification relied on 60 Vbeta primers (plus 13 Jbeta primers). Clones were sequenced by immunoSEQ multiplex PCR, and TCRdb holds only the in-frame ones, with some missing. Found here are 160,000 or so clones, around four fifths of them singletons; the top ten hold 1.3%. Study findings and constraints: In an earlier analysis, about 87% or about 30%: the productive usage of most TCR beta V segments. Researchers catalogued about 150 TCR beta chains as cytomegalovirus-associated. HLA-A and HLA-B allele assignments for most subjects were reportedly predicted accurately using TCR beta sequences.

With 2 bases removed from V and 3 bases from J, the gap between germline ends came to 22 bases. From germline, CDR1 is GTSNPN and CDR2 SVGIG (reference sequence). This CDR3 has 18 amino acids. This TCR was sampled from a woman between 50 and 59 years old in good health and CMV-seronegative. This sequence joins TRBV30 and TRBJ2-2; D is undetermined. Sequenced input: PBMCs. The CDR3 DNA sequence: TGTGCCTGGAGTCCTCGCCGAACTACGCCGAAGGACACCGGGGAGCTGTTTTTT. Protein product: CAWSPRRTTPKDTGELFF.